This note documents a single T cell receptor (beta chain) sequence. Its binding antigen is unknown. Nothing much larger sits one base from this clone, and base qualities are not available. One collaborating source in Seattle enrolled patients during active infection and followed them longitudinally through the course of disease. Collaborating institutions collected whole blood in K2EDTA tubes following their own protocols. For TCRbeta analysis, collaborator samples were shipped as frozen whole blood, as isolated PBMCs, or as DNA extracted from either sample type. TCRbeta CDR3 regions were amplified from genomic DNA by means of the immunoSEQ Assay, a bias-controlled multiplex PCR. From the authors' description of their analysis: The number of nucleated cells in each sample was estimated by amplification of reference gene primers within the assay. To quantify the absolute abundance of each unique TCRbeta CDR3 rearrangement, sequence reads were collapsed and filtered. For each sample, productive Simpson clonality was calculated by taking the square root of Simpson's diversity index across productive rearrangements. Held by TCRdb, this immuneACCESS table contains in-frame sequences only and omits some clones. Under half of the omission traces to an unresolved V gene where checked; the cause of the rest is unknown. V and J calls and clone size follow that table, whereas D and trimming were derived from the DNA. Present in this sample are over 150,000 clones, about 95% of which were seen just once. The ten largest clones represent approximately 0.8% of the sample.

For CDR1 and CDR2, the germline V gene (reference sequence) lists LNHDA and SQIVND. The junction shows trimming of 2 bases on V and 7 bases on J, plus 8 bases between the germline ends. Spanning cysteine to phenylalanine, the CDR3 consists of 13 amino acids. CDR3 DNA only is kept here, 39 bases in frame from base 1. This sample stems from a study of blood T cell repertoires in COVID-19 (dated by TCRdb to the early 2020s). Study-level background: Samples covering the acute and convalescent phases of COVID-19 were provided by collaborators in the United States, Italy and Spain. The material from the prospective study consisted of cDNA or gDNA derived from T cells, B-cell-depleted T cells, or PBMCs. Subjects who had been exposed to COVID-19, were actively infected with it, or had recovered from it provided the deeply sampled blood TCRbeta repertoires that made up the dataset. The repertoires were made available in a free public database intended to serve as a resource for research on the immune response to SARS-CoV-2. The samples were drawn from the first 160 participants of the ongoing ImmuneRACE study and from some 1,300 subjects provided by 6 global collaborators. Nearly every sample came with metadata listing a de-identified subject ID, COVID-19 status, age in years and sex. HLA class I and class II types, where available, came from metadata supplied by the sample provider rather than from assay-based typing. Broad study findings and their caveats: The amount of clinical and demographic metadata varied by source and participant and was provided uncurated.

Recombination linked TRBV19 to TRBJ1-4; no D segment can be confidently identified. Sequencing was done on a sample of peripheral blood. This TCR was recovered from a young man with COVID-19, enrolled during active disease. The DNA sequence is TGTGCCAGTAGTATAAGACTCTTTGAAAAACTGTTTTTT. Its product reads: CASSIRLFEKLFF.